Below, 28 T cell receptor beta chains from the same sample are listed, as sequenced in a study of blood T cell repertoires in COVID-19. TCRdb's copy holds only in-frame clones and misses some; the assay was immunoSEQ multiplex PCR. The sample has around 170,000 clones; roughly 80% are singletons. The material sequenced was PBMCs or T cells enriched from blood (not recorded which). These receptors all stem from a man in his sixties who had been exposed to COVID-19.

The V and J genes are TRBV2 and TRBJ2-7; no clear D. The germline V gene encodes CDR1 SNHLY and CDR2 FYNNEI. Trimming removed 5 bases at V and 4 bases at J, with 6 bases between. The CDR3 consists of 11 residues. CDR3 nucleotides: TGTGCCAGCAGTTCCTCGTACGAGCAGTACTTC. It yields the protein CASSSSYEQYF.

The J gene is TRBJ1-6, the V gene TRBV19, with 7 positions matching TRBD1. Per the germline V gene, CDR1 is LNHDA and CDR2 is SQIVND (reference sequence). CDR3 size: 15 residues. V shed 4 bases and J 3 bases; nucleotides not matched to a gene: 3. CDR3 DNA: TGTGCCAGTAGTAAAGGGGACAGCTATAATTCACCCCTCCACTTT. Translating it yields CASSKGDSYNSPLHF.

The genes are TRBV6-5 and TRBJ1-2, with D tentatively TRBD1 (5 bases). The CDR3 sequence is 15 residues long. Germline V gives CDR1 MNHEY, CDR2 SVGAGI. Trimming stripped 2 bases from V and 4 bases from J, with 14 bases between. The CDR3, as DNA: TGTGCCAGCAGTTACAGGGGCCTGCGGTCCTATGGCTACACCTTC. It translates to CASSYRGLRSYGYTF.

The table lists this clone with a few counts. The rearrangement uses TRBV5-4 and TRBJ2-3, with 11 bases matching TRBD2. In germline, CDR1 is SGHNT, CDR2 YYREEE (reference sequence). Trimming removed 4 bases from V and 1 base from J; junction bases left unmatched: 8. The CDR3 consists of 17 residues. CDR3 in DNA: TGTGCCAGCAGCAGTCCCGGGACTAGCGGCCGCACAGATACGCAGTATTTT. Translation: CASSSPGTSGRTDTQYF.

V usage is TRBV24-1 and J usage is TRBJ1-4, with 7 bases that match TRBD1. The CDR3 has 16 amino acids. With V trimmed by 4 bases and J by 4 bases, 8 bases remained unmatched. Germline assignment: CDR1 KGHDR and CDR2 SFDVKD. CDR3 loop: CATSEGMTGRNEKLFF. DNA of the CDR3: TGTGCCACCAGTGAGGGAATGACAGGGCGTAATGAAAAACTGTTTTTT.

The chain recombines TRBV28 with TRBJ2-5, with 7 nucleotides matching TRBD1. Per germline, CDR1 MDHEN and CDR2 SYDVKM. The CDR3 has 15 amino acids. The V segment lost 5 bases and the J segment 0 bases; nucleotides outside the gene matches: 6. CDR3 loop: CASSELGTDQETQYF. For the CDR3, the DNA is TGTGCCAGCAGTGAATTAGGGACAGACCAAGAGACCCAGTACTTC.

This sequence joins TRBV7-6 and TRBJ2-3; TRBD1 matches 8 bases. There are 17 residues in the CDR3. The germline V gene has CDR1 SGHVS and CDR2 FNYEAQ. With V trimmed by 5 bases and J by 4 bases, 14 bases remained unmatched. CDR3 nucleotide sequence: TGTGCCAGCAGCCTACTAGTTGGGCAGGGGGCGGCAGATACGCAGTATTTT. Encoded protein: CASSLLVGQGAADTQYF.

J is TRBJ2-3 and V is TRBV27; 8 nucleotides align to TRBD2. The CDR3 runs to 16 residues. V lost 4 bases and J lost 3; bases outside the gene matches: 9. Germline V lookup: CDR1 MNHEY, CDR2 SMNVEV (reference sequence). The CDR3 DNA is TGTGCCAGCAGTTCCCTAGCGGGCCCTTCAACAGATACGCAGTATTTT. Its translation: CASSSLAGPSTDTQYF.

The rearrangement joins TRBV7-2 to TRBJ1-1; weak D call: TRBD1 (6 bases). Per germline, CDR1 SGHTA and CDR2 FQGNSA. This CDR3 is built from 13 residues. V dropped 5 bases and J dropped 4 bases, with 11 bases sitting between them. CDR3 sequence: CASSLTGTTEAFF. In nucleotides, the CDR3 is TGTGCCAGCAGCCTTACAGGGACCACTGAAGCTTTCTTT.

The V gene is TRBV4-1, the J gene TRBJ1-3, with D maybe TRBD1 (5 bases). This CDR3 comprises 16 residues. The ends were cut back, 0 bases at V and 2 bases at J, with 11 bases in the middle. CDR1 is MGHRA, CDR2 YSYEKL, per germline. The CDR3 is CASSQDQGRAGNTIYF. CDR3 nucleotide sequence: TGCGCCAGCAGCCAAGATCAGGGAAGAGCTGGAAACACCATATATTTT.

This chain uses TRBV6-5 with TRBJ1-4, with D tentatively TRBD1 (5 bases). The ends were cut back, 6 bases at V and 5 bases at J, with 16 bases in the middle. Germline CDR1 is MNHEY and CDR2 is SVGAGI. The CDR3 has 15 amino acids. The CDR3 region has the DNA TGTGCCAGCAGGGCTGGGGGGACGGGGAATGAAAAACTGTTTTTT. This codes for CASRAGGTGNEKLFF.

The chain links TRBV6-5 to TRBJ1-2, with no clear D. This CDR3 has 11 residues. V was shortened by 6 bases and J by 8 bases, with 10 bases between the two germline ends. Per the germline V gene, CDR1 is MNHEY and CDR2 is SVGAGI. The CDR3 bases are TGTGCCAGCAGCGGAGATCGGGGCTACACCTTC. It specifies CASSGDRGYTF.

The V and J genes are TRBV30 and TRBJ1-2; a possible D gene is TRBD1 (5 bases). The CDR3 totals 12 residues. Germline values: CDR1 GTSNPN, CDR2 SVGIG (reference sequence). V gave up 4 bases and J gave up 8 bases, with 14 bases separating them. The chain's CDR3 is CAWMAGRRGYTF. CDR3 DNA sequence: TGTGCCTGGATGGCAGGGCGAAGGGGCTACACCTTC.

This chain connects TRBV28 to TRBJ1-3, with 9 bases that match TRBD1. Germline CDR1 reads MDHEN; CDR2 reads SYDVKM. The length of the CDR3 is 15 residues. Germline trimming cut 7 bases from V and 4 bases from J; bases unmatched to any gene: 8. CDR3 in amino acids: CASMGGTGYGNTIYF. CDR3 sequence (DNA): TGTGCCAGCATGGGCGGGACAGGGTACGGAAACACCATATATTTT.

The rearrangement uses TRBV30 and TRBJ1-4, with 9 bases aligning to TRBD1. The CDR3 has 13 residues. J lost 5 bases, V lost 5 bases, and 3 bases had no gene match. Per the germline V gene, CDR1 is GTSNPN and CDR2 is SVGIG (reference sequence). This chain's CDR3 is CAWGTGTNEKLFF. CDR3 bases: TGTGCCTGGGGGACAGGGACCAATGAAAAACTGTTTTTT.

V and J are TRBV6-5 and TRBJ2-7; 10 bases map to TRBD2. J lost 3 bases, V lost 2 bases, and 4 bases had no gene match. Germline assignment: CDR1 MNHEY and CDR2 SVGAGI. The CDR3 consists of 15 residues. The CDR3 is CASSYLSSGSYEQYF. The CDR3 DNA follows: TGTGCCAGCAGTTACCTCTCTAGCGGGAGCTACGAGCAGTACTTC.

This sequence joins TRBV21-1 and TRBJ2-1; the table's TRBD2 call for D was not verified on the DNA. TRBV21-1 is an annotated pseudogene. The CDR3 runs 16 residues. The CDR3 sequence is CASSTGTSENYNEQFF. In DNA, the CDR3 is TGTGCCAGCAGCACCGGGACTAGCGAAAACTACAATGAGCAGTTCTTC.

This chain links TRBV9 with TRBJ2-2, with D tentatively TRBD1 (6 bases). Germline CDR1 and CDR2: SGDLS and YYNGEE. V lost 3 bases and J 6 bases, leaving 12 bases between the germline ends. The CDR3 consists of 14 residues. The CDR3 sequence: CASSARDKAGELFF. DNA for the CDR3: TGTGCCAGCAGCGCACGGGACAAGGCCGGGGAGCTGTTTTTT.

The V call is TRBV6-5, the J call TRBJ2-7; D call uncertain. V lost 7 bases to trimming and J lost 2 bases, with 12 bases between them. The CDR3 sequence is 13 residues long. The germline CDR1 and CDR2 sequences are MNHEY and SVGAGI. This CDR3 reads CASTTGLTYEQYF. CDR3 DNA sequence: TGTGCCAGCACTACGGGTCTGACCTACGAGCAGTACTTC.

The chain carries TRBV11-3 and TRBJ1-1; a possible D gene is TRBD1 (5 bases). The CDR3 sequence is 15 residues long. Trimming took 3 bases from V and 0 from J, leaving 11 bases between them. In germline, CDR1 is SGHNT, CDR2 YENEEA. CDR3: CASSFRQGMNTEAFF. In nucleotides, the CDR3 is TGTGCCAGCAGCTTTCGCCAGGGCATGAACACTGAAGCTTTCTTT. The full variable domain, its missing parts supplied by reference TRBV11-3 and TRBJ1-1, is EAGVVQSPRYKIIEKKQPVAFWCNPISGHNTLYWYLQNLGQGPELLIRYENEEAVDDSQLPKDRFSAERLKGVDSTLKIQPAELGDSAVYLCASSFRQGMNTEAFFGQGTRLTVV.

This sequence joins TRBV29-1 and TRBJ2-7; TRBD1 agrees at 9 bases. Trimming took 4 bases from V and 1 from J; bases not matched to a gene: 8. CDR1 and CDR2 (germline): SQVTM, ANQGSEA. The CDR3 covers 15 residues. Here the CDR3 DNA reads TGCAGCGTTGTCGCGGTAGGACAGGGGTCCTACGAGCAGTACTTC. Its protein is CSVVAVGQGSYEQYF.

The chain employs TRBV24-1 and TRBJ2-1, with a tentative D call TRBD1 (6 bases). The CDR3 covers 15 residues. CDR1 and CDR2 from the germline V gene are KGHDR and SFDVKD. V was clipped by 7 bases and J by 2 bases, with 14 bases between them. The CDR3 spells CATRKADSTYNEQFF. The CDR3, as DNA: TGTGCCACCAGGAAGGCGGACAGTACCTACAATGAGCAGTTCTTC.

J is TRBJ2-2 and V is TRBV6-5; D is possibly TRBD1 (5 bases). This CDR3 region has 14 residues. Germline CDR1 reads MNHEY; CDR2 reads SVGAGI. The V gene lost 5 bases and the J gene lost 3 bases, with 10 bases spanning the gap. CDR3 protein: CASSTIRDTGELFF. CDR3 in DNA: TGTGCCAGCAGTACAATCAGGGACACCGGGGAGCTGTTTTTT.

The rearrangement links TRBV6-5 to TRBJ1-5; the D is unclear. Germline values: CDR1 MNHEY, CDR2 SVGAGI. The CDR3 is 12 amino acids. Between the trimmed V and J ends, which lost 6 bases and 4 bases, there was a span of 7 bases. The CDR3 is CASRTTNQPQHF. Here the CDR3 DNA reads TGTGCCAGCAGGACTACGAATCAGCCCCAGCATTTT.

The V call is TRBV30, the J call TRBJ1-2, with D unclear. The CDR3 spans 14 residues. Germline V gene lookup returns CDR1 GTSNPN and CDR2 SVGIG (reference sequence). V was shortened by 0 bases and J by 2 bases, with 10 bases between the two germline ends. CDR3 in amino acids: CAWSVRDGNYGYTF. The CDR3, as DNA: TGTGCCTGGAGTGTACGGGATGGAAACTATGGCTACACCTTC. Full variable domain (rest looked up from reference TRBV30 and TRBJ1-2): SQTIHQWPATLVQPVGSPLSLECTVEGTSNPNLYWYRQAAGRGLQLLFYSVGIGQISSEVPQNLSASRPQDRQFILSSKKLLLSDSGFYLCAWSVRDGNYGYTFGSGTRLTVV.

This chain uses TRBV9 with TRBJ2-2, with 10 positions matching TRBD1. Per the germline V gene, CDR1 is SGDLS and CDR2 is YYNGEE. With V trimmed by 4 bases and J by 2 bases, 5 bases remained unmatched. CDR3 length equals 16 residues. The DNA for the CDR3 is TGTGCCAGCAGCCCCCGGACAGGGGGAAACACCGGGGAGCTGTTTTTT. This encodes CASSPRTGGNTGELFF.

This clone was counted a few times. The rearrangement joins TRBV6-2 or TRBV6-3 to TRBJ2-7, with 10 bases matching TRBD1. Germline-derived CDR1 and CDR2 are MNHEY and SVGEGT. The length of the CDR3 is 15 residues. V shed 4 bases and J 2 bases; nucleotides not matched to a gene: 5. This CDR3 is CASSSPGTGAYEQYF. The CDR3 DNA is TGTGCCAGCAGTTCCCCCGGGACAGGGGCCTACGAGCAGTACTTC.

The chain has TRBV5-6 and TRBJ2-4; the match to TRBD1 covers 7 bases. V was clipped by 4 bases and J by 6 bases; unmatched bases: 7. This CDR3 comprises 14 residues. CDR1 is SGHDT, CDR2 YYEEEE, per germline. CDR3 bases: TGTGCCAGCAGCCGAAGACAGGGTGGAAACATTCAGTACTTC. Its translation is CASSRRQGGNIQYF.